This TCR beta chain was captured in a study of blood T cell repertoires in COVID-19. Overall study: Specimens from acute and convalescent COVID-19 originated in the United States, Italy and Spain. T cells, B-cell-depleted T cells, or PBMCs supplied cDNA or gDNA.

In the original workflow: Reference gene primer amplification in the assay estimated nucleated cell counts. TCRdb keeps only in-frame clones here, not all; method: immunoSEQ multiplex PCR. D and trimming were read from the DNA, whereas the V and J calls and clone size are those reported in that table. The sample has over 45,000 clones, about four fifths seen once. Germline CDR1 reads SGHKS; CDR2 reads YYEKEE (reference sequence). The length of the CDR3 is 13 residues. V lost 5 bases to trimming and J lost 6 bases, with 14 bases between them. Sequenced input: peripheral blood. The TCR comes from a woman over 75 with active or convalescent COVID-19. The V call is TRBV5-5, the J call TRBJ1-1; D remains unclear. CDR3 coding DNA: TGTGCCAGCAGTCCACCGGGAATCGCTGAAGCTTTCTTT. Protein sequence: CASSPPGIAEAFF. Full variable domain (remainder filled in from reference TRBV5-5 and TRBJ1-1): DAGVTQSPTHLIKTRGQQVTLRCSPISGHKSVSWYQQVLGQGPQFIFQYYEKEERGRGNFPDRFSARQFPNYSSELNVNALLLGDSALYLCASSPPGIAEAFFGQGTRLTVV.